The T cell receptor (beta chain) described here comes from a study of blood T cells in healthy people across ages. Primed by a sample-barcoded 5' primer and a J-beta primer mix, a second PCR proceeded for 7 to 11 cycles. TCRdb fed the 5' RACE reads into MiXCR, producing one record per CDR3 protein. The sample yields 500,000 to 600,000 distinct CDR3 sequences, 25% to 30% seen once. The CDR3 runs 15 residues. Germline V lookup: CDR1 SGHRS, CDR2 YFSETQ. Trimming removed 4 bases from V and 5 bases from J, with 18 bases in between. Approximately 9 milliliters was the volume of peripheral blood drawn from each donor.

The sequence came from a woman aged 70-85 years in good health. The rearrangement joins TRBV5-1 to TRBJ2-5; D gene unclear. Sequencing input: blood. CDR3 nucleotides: TGCGCCAGCAGCCCGAGAACGGGCGCCCCGGAGACCCAGTACTTC. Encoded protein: CASSPRTGAPETQYF.